This TCR beta chain stems from a study of T cells in tuberculosis. TCRdb's copy holds only in-frame clones and misses some; the assay was immunoSEQ multiplex PCR. Of about 37,000 clones listed, 90% to 95% are singletons. Comments on this clone: Its antigen is unknown.

The study's findings and limits: Active tuberculosis patients had shorter CDR3-alpha; the beta difference was nonsignificant.

This CDR3 region has 13 residues. Germline V lookup: CDR1 MNHNY, CDR2 SVGAGI (reference sequence). Trimming removed 6 bases from V and 6 bases from J; junction bases left unmatched: 6. The source of this sequence is a donor aged 10 to 29 with latent tuberculosis or without tuberculosis infection. Some clones in this sample may be carry-over from other donors' samples. The sample comprised PBMCs. The chain links TRBV6-6 to TRBJ1-1, with 8 positions matching TRBD1. CDR3 DNA: TGTGCCAGCAGCCAGGGGGCATGGTCTGAAGCTTTCTTT. As protein: CASSQGAWSEAFF.